The subject of this entry is one T cell receptor beta chain. Its target is not known. The data originate from a study of blood T cells in healthy people across ages. Study-wide points: Total diversity from one million sequenced T cells was likely underestimated.

For the second PCR, which ran for about 7 to 11 cycles, a sample-barcoded 5' primer and a J-beta primer mix were used. TCRdb re-derived calls from the 5' RACE reads in MiXCR, one entry per CDR3 protein. The table records about 640,000 distinct CDR3 sequences, 58% of them present only once. Isolating PBMCs gave at least 7 million of these cells per sample. Sequencing input: blood. This receptor was taken from a man between 60 and 70 years old in good health.

DNA of the CDR3: TGCAGCGTTGACACTACAGGGGCCGAGCAGTACTTC. Encoded protein: CSVDTTGAEQYF. This chain connects TRBV29-1 to TRBJ2-7; 7 bases match TRBD1. The germline gives CDR1 SQVTM, CDR2 ANQGSEA. V shed 3 bases and J 6 bases; nucleotides not matched to a gene: 5. This CDR3 is 12 amino acids long.